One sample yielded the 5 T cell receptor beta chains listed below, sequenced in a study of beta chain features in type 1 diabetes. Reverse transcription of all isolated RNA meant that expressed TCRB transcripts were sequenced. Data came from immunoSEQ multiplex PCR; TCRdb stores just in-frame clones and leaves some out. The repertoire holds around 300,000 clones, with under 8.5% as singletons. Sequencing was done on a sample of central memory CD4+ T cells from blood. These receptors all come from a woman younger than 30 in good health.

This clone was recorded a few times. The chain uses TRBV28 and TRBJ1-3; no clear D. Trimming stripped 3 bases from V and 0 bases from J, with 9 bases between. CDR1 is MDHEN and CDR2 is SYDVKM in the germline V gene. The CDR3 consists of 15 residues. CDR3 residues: CASSFTDYSGNTIYF. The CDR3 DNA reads TGTGCCAGCAGTTTCACGGATTACTCTGGAAACACCATATATTTT.

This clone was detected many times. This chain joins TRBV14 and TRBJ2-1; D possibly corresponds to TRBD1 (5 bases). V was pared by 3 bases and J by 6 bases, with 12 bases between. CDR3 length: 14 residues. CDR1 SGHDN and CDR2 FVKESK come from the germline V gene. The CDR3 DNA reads TGTGCCAGCAGCCAGACGTTAGGGGTCAATGAGCAGTTCTTC. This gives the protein CASSQTLGVNEQFF. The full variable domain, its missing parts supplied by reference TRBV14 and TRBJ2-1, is EAGVTQFPSHSVIEKGQTVTLRCDPISGHDNLYWYRRVMGKEIKFLLHFVKESKQDESGMPNNRFLAERTGGTYSTLKVQPAELEDSGVYFCASSQTLGVNEQFFGPGTRLTVL.

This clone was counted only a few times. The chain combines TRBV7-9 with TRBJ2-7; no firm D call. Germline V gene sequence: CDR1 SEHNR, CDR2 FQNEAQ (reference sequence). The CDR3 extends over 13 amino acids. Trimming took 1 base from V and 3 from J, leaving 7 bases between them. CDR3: CASSLGTFYEQYF. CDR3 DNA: TGTGCCAGCAGCTTAGGGACCTTCTACGAGCAGTACTTC.

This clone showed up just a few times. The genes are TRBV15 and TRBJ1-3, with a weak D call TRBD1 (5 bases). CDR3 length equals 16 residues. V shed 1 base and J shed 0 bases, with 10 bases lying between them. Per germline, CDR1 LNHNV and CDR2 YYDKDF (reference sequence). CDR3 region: CATSRGGVTSGNTIYF. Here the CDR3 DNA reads TGTGCCACCAGCAGAGGAGGGGTCACCTCTGGAAACACCATATATTTT.

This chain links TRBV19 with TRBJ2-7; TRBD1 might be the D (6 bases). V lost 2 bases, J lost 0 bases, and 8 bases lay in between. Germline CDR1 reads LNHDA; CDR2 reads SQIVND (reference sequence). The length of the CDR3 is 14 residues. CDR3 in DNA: TGTGCCAGTAGTATACAGACAGGCTCCTACGAGCAGTACTTC. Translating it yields CASSIQTGSYEQYF. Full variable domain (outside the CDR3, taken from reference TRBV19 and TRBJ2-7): DGGITQSPKYLFRKEGQNVTLSCEQNLNHDAMYWYRQDPGQGLRLIYYSQIVNDFQKGDIAEGYSVSREKKESFPLTVTSAQKNPTAFYLCASSIQTGSYEQYFGPGTRLTVT.